This T cell receptor beta chain was identified during a study of spatial heterogeneity in lung cancer. Whole-study context: Alpha-chain sequences were consistently detected less often than beta-chain sequences.

With respect to this clonotype: Its specificity is not known.

Individually, TCR cDNA molecules were each labelled with a unique molecular identifier. A single record per CDR3 protein comes from TCRdb applying MiXCR to the 5' RACE reads. Among about 45,000 distinct CDR3 sequences, approximately 6.9% were seen once, and the ten largest hold about 40%. V was cut by 3 bases and J by 8 bases, with 13 bases left in between. The CDR3 is 13 residues long. Specified time point: sample taken at primary tumor resection. From tumor, nontumor lung or frozen PBMC, whole RNA was taken unsorted for sequencing. The donor group consisted of around 77 patients who had untreated, early-stage non-small cell lung cancer. Whole-study results and caveats: In blood, ubiquitous expanded tumor TCRs appeared more at resection than follow-up.

Sequences were derived from PBMCs, sampled at surgery. The source of this sequence is a female donor with early-stage non-small cell lung cancer. The genes are TRBV12-3 or TRBV12-4 and TRBJ1-2; D possibly corresponds to TRBD1 (5 bases). In nucleotides, the CDR3 is TGTGCCAGCAGTTTCGCAACAGGACTGGGCTACACCTTC. The encoded protein is CASSFATGLGYTF.